The following is a TCR beta chain sequence with its context. The sample contains more than one DNA sequence encoding this CDR3. Germline CDR1 KGHSH, CDR2 LQKENI. The ends lost 4 bases at V and 5 bases at J; junction bases unmatched: 3. This CDR3 has 13 residues. The data derive from a study of control samples from healthy donors and cancer patients. Generated by immunoSEQ multiplex PCR, the TCRdb table keeps only in-frame clones and is missing some. The sample has about 150,000 clones; about 94% are singletons. The specimen was blood. The sequence derives from a man aged 40-49 years in good health. The chain links TRBV18 to TRBJ2-7; 9 bases are a match to TRBD1. This chain's CDR3 is CASSQTGGNEQYF. For the CDR3, the DNA is TGTGCCAGCTCACAGACAGGGGGAAACGAGCAGTACTTC. Combining the CDR3 with reference TRBV18 and TRBJ2-7 gives the whole variable domain NAGVMQNPRHLVRRRGQEARLRCSPMKGHSHVYWYRQLPEEGLKFMVYLQKENIIDESGMPKERFSAEFPKEGPSILRIQQVVRGDSAAYFCASSQTGGNEQYFGPGTRLTVT.